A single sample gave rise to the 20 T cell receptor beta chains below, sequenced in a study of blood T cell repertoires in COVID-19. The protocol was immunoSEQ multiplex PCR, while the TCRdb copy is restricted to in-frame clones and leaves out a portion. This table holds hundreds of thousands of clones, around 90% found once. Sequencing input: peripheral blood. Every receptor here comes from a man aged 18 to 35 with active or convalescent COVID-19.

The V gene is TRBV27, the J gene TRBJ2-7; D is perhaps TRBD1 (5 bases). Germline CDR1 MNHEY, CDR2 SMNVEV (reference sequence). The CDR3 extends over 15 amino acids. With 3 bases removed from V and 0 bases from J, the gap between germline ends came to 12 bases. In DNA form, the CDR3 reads TGTGCCAGCAGTTTCACCAGGGTTCACTCCTACGAGCAGTACTTC. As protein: CASSFTRVHSYEQYF.

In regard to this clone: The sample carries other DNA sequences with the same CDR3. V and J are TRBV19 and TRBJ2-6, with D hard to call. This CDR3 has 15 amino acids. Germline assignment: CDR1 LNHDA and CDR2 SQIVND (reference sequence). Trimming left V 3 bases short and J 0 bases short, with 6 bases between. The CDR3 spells CASSISFSGANVLTF. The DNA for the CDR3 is TGTGCCAGTAGTATTTCTTTCTCTGGGGCCAACGTCCTGACTTTC.

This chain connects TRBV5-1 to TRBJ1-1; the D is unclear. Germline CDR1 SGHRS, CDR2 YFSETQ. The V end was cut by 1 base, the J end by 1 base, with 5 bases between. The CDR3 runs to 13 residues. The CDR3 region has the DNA TGCGCCAGCAGCTTGCTTCGGAACACTGAAGCTTTCTTT. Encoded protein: CASSLLRNTEAFF.

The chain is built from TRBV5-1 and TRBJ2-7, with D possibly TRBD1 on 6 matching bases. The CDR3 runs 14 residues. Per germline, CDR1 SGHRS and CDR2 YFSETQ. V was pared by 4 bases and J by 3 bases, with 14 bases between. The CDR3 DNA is TGCGCCAGCAGCCTGGACAGTTTCTACTACGAGCAGTACTTC. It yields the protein CASSLDSFYYEQYF.

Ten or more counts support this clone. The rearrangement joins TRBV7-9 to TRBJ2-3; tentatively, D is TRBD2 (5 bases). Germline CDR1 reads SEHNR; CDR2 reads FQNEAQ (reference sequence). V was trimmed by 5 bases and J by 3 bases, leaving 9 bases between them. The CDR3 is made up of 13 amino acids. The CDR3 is CASSRTGTDTQYF. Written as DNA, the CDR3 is TGTGCCAGCAGCCGGACTGGTACAGATACGCAGTATTTT.

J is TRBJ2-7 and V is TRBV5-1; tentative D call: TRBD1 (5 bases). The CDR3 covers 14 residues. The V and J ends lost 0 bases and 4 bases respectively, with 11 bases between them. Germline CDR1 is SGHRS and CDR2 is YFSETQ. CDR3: CASSLGRVGYEQYF. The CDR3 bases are TGCGCCAGCAGCTTGGGCAGGGTCGGGTACGAGCAGTACTTC.

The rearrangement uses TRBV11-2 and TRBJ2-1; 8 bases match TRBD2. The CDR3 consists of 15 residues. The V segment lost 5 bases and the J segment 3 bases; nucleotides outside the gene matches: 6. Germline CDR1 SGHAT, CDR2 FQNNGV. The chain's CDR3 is CASSKGLAVYNEQFF. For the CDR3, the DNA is TGTGCCAGCAGCAAAGGACTAGCAGTCTACAATGAGCAGTTCTTC.

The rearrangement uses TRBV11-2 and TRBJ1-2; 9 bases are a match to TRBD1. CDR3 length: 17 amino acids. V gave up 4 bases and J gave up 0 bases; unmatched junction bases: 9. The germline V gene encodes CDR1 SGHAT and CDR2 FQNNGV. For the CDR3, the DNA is TGTGCCAGCAGCTCCAGGACAGGGGAAAGAGCTAACTATGGCTACACCTTC. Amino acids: CASSSRTGERANYGYTF.

CDR3 protein: CASSIAPSGGLVATQYF. CDR3 DNA: TGTGCCAGTAGTATAGCCCCTAGCGGGGGCCTGGTGGCTACGCAGTATTTT. This chain links TRBV19 with TRBJ2-3, with 10 bases matching TRBD2. After removal of 1 base from V and 8 bases from J, the junction contained 12 bases not matched to a gene. CDR1 is LNHDA and CDR2 is SQIVND in the germline V gene (reference sequence). The CDR3 length is 17 residues.

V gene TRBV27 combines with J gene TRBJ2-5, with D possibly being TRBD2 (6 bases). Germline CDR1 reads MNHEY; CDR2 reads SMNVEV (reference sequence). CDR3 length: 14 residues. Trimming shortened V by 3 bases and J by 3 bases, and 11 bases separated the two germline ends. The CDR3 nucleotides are TGTGCCAGCAGTTTTGGGACTGCCAAAGAGACCCAGTACTTC. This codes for CASSFGTAKETQYF.

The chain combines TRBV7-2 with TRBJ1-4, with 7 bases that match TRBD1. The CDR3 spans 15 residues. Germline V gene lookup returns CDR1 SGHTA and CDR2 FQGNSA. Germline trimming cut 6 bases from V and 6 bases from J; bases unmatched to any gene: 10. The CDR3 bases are TGTGCCAGCAGGCGACAGGGTAATGAGTATGAAAAACTGTTTTTT. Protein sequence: CASRRQGNEYEKLFF.

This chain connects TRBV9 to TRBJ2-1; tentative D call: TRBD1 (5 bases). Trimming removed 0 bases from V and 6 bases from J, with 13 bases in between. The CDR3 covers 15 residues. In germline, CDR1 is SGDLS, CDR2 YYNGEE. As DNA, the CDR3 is TGTGCCAGCAGCGTAGAACAGGTTGTAGGCAATGAGCAGTTCTTC. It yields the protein CASSVEQVVGNEQFF.

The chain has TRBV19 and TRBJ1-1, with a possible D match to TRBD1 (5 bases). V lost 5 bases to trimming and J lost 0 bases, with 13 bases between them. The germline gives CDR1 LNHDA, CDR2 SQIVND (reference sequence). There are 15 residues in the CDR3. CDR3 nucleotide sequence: TGTGCCAGTAGTGATCTGGGGGGAATGAACACTGAAGCTTTCTTT. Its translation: CASSDLGGMNTEAFF.

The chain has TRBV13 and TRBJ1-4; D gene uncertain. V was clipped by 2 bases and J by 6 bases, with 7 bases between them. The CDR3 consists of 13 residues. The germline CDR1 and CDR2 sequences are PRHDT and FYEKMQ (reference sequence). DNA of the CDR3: TGTGCCAGCAGCTTATGGCAGGATGAAAAACTGTTTTTT. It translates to CASSLWQDEKLFF.

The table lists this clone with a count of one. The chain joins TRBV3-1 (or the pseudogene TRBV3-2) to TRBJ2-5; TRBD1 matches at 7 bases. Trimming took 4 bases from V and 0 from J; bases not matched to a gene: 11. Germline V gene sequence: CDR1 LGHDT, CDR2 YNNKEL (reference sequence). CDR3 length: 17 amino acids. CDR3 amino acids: CASSPRLLQGYQETQYF. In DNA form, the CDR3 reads TGTGCCAGCAGCCCAAGGCTCCTACAGGGGTACCAAGAGACCCAGTACTTC.

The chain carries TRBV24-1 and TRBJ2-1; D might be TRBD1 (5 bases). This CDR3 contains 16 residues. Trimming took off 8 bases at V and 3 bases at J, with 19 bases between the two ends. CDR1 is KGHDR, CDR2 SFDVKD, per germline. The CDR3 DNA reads TGTGCCACCAATTGGGGCGGACGAGTATTCTACAATGAGCAGTTCTTC. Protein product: CATNWGGRVFYNEQFF.

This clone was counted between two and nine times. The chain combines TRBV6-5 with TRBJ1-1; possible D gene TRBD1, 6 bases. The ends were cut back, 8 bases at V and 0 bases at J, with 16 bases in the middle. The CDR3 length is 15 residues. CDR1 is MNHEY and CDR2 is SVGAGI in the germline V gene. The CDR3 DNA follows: TGTGCCAGCGGCGCAGTCAAGGGGGTGAACACTGAAGCTTTCTTT. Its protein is CASGAVKGVNTEAFF.

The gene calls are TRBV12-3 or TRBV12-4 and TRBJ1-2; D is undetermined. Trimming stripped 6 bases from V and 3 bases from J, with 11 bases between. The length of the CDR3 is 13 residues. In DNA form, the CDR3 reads TGTGCCAGCAGCCCCGGGGTCTACTATGGCTACACCTTC. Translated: CASSPGVYYGYTF.

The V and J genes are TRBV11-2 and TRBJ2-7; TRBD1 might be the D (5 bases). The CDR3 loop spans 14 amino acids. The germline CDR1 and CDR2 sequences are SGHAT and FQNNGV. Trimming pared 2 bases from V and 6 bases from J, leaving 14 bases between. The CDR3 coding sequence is TGTGCCAGCAGCTTACTCGGAAGGGGCGGCGAGCAGTACTTC. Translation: CASSLLGRGGEQYF. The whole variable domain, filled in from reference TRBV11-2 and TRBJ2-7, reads EAGVAQSPRYKIIEKRQSVAFWCNPISGHATLYWYQQILGQGPKLLIQFQNNGVVDDSQLPKDRFSAERLKGVDSTLKIQPAKLEDSAVYLCASSLLGRGGEQYFGPGTRLTVT.

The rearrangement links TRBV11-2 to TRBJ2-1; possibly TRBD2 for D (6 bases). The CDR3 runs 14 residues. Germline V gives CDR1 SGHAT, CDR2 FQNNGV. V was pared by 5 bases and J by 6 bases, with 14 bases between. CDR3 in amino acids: CASSPHRLGNEQFF. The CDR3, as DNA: TGTGCCAGCAGCCCACACCGACTAGGCAATGAGCAGTTCTTC.